This T cell receptor beta chain was identified during a study of T cell responses to AZD1222 COVID-19 vaccine. The table came from immunoSEQ multiplex PCR; TCRdb's copy has only in-frame clones and leaves some out. The sample holds 150,000 to 200,000 clones; over 80% are singletons and the top ten take 1% to 1.5%. Study conclusions and caveats: Every sample of the repertoires postdated the peak T cell response. CD4 TCRs associated with vaccination spanned spike, dominating at 160-218 and 743-854. Baseline seropositivity occurred in only six AZD1222 recipients.

This clone was found once. No antigen is known for it. Sequenced material: peripheral blood, taken on day 0 of AZD1222 vaccination. The receptor comes from an adult in good health.

CDR3 bases: TGTGCCAGCAGCAAGGACAGGGACTACGAGCAGTACTTC. Encoded protein: CASSKDRDYEQYF. This sequence joins TRBV7-9 and TRBJ2-7; 8 bases fit TRBD1. The CDR3 has 13 residues. Germline V lookup: CDR1 SEHNR, CDR2 FQNEAQ (reference sequence). Trimming at V came to 5 bases and at J to 3 bases, leaving 3 bases not matched to a gene.